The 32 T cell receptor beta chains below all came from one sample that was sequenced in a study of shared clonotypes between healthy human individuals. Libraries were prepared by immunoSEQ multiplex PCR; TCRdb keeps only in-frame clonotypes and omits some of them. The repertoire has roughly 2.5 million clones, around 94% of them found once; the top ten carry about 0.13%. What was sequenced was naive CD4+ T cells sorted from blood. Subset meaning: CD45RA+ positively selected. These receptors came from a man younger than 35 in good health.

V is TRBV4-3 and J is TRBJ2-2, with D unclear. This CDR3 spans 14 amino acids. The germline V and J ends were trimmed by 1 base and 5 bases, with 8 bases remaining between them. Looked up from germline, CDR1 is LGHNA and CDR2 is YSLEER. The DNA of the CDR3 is TGCGCCAGCAGCCAAGGCGTGGAGACCGGGGAGCTGTTTTTT. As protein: CASSQGVETGELFF.

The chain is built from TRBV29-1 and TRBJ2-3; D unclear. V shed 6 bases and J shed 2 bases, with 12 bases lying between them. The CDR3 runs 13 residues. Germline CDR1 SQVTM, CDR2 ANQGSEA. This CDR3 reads CSVNKGATDTQYF. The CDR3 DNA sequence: TGCAGCGTCAATAAAGGAGCCACAGATACGCAGTATTTT.

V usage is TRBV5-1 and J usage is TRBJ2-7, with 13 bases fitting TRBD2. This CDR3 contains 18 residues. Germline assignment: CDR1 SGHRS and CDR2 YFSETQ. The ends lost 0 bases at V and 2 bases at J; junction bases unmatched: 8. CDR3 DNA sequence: TGCGCCAGCAGCTTGGTTCAGACTAGCGGGAGGTACGCCTACGAGCAGTACTTC. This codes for CASSLVQTSGRYAYEQYF.

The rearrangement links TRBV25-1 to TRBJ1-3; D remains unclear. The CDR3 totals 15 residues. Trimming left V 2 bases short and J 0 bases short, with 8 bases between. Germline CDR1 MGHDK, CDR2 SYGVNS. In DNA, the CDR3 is TGTGCCAGCAGTGAAAGGTTCCTCTCTGGAAACACCATATATTTT. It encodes CASSERFLSGNTIYF.

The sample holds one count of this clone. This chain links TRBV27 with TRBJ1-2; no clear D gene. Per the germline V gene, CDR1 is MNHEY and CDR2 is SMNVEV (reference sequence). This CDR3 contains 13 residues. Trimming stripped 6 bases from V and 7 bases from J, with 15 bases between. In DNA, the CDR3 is TGTGCCAGCAGGCCAAGGGTGGGGTCTGGCTACACCTTC. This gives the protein CASRPRVGSGYTF.

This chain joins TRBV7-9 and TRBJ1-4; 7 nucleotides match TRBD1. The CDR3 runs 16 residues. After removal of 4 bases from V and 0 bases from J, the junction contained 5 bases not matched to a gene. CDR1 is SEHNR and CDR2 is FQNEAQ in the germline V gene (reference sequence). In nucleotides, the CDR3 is TGTGCCAGCAGCTGGGGACAGATTGCAACTAATGAAAAACTGTTTTTT. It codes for CASSWGQIATNEKLFF.

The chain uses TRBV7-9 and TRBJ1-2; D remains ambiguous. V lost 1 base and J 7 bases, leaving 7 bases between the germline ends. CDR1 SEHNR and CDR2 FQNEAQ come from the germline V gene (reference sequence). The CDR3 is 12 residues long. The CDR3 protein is CASSLDPFGYTF. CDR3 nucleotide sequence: TGTGCCAGCAGCTTAGACCCCTTTGGCTACACCTTC.

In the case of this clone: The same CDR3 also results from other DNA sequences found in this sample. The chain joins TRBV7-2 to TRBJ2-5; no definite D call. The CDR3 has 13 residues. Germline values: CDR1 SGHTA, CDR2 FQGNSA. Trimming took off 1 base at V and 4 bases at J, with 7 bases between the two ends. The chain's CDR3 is CASSLGQVETQYF. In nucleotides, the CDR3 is TGTGCCAGCAGCTTAGGGCAGGTAGAGACCCAGTACTTC.

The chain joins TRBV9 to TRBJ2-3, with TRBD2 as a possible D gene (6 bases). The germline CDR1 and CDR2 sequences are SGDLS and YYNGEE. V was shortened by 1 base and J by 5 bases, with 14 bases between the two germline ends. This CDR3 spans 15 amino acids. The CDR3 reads CASSVLAGSKDTQYF. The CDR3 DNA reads TGTGCCAGCAGCGTACTCGCGGGAAGTAAAGATACGCAGTATTTT.

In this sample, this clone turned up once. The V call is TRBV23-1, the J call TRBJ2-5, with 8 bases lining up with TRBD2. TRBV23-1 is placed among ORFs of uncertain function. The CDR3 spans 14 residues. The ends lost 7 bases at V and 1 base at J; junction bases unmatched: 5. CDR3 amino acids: CASILLAVQETQYF. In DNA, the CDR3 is TGCGCCAGCATACTACTAGCGGTCCAAGAGACCCAGTACTTC.

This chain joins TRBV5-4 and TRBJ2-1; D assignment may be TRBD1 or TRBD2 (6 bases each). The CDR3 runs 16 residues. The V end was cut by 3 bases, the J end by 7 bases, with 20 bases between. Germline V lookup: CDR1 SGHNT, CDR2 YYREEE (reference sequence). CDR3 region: CASSSVWGAGVNEQFF. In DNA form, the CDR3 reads TGTGCCAGCAGCTCTGTTTGGGGGGCTGGAGTAAATGAGCAGTTCTTC.

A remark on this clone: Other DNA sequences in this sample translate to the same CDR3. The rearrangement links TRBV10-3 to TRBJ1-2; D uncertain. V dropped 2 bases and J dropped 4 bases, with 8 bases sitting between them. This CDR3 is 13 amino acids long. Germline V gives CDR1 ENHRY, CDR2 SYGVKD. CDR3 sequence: CAISEVEGYGYTF. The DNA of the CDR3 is TGTGCCATCAGTGAGGTGGAAGGCTATGGCTACACCTTC.

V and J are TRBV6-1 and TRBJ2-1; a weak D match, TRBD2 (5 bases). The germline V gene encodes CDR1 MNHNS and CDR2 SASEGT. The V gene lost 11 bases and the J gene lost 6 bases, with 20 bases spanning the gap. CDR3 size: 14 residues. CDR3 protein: CAGNRGFEGNEQFF. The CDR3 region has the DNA TGTGCCGGCAACCGGGGATTTGAGGGCAATGAGCAGTTCTTC.

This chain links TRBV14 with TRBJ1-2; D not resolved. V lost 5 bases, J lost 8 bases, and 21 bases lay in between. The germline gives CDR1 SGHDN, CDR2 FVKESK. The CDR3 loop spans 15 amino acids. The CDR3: CASSFALSPIGGYTF. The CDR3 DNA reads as TGTGCCAGCAGCTTTGCCCTGTCTCCCATTGGCGGCTACACCTTC.

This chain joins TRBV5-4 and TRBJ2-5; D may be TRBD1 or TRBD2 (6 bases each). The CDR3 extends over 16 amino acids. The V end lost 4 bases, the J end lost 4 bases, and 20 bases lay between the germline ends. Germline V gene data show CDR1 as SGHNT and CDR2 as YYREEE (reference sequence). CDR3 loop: CASSERGGPQGETQYF. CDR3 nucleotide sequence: TGTGCCAGCAGCGAACGAGGGGGGCCTCAGGGAGAGACCCAGTACTTC.

The CDR3 sequence: CASSLKFLTDTQYF. CDR3 sequence (DNA): TGTGCCAGCAGTTTGAAGTTTCTTACAGATACGCAGTATTTT. This chain connects TRBV28 to TRBJ2-3, with D unresolved. V was trimmed by 3 bases and J by 3 bases, leaving 10 bases between them. The CDR3 has 14 amino acids. The V gene's germline CDR1 is MDHEN and CDR2 SYDVKM.

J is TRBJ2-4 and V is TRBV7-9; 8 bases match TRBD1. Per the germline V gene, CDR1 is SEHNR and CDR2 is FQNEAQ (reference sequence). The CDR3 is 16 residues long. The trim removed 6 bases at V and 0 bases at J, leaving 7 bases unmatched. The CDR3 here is CASRPTGVRAKNIQYF. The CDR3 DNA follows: TGTGCCAGCAGGCCGACAGGGGTACGAGCCAAAAACATTCAGTACTTC.

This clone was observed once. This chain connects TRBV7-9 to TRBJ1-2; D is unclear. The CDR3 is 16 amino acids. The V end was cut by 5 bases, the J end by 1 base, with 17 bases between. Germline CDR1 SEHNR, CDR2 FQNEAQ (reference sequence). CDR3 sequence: CASSLGTAPDNYGYTF. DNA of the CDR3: TGTGCCAGCAGCCTCGGTACAGCTCCGGATAACTATGGCTACACCTTC. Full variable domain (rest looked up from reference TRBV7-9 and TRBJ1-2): DTGVSQNPRHKITKRGQNVTFRCDPISEHNRLYWYRQTLGQGPEFLTYFQNEAQLEKSRLLSDRFSAERPKGSFSTLEIQRTEQGDSAMYLCASSLGTAPDNYGYTFGSGTRLTVV.

CDR3 bases: TGTGCCAGCAGTTCCCCTACAGGGTCCGCAAACATTCAGTACTTC. Residues: CASSSPTGSANIQYF. The chain recombines TRBV6-6 with TRBJ2-4; a possible D gene is TRBD1 (6 bases). Germline loops: CDR1 MNHNY, CDR2 SVGAGI (reference sequence). V was pared by 4 bases and J by 6 bases, with 16 bases between. This CDR3 contains 15 residues.

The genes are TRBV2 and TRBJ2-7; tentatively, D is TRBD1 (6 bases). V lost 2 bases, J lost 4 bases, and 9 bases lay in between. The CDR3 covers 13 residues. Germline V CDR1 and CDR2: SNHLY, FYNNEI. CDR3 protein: CASSELQGYEQYF. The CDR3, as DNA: TGTGCCAGCAGTGAATTACAGGGTTACGAGCAGTACTTC.

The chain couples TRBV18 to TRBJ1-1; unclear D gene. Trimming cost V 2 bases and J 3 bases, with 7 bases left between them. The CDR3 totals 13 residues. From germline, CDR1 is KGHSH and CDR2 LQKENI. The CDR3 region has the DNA TGTGCCAGCTCACCATTTCAGGACACTGAAGCTTTCTTT. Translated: CASSPFQDTEAFF. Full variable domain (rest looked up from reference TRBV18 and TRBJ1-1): NAGVMQNPRHLVRRRGQEARLRCSPMKGHSHVYWYRQLPEEGLKFMVYLQKENIIDESGMPKERFSAEFPKEGPSILRIQQVVRGDSAAYFCASSPFQDTEAFFGQGTRLTVV.

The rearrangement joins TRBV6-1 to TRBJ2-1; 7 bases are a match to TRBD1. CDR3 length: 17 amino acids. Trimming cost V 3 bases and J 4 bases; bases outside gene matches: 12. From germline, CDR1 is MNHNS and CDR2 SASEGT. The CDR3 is CASSEYRDRVLYNEQFF. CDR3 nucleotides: TGTGCCAGCAGTGAGTATAGAGACAGGGTGCTTTACAATGAGCAGTTCTTC.

As DNA, the CDR3 is TGTGCCAGCAGCGGTTATAGCGGTAGCACAGATACGCAGTATTTT. It specifies CASSGYSGSTDTQYF. The chain has TRBV9 and TRBJ2-3; weak D call: TRBD2 (6 bases). The length of the CDR3 is 15 residues. Germline loops: CDR1 SGDLS, CDR2 YYNGEE. Trimming took off 3 bases at V and 0 bases at J, with 11 bases between the two ends.

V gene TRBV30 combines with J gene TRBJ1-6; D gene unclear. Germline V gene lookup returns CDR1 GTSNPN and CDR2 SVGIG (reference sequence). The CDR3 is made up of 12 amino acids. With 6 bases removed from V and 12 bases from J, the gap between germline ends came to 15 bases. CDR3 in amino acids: CACSARSLPLHF. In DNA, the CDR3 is TGTGCCTGTTCAGCCAGAAGTTTACCCCTCCACTTT.

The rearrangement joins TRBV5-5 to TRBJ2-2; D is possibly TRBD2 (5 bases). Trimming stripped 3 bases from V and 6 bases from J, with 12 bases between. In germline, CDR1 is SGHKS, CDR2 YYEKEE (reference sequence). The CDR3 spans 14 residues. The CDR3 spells CASSSARAAGELFF. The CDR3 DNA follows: TGTGCCAGCAGCTCTGCGCGGGCCGCCGGGGAGCTGTTTTTT.

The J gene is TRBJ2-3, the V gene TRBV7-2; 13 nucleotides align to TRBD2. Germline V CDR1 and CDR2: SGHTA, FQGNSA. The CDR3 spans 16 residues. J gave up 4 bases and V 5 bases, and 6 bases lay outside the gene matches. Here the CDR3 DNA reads TGTGCCAGCAGCCGTGGACTAGCGGGAGCCGCAGATACGCAGTATTTT. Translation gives CASSRGLAGAADTQYF.

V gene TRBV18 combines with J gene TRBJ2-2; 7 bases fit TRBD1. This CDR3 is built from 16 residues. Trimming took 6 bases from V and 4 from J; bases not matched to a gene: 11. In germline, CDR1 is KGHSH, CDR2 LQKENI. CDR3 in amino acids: CASSQLSGGTTGELFF. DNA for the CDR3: TGTGCCAGCTCGCAGCTTTCAGGGGGAACCACCGGGGAGCTGTTTTTT.

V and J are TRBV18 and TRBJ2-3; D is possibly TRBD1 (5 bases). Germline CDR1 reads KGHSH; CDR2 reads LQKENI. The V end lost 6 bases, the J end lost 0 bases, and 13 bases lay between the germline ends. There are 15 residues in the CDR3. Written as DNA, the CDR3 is TGTGCCAGCTCCCGTGATCAGGGAAGCACAGATACGCAGTATTTT. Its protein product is CASSRDQGSTDTQYF.

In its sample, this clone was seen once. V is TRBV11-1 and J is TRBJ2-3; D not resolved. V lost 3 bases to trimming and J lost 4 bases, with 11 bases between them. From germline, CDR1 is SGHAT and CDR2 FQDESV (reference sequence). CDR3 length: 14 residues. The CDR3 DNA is TGTGCCAGCAGCTTGGAAAATTCGGCAGATACGCAGTATTTT. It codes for CASSLENSADTQYF.

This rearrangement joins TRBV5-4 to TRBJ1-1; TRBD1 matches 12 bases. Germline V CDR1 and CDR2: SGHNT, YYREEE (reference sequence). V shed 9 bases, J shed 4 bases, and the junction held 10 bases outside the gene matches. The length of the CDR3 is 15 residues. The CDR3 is CAIGTGGDPATEAFF. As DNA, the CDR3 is TGTGCCATTGGGACAGGGGGCGATCCAGCCACTGAAGCTTTCTTT.

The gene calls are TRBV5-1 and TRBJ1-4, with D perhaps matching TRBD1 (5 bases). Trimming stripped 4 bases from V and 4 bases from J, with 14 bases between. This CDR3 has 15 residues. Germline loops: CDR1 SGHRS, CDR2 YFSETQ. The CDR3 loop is CASSDNTGNNEKLFF. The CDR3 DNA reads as TGCGCCAGCAGCGATAACACAGGCAATAATGAAAAACTGTTTTTT.

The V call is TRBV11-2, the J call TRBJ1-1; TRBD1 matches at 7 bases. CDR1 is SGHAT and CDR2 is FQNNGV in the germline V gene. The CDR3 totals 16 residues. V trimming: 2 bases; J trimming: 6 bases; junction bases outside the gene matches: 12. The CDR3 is CASSLLKGGPPSEAFF. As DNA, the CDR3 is TGTGCCAGCAGCTTATTGAAAGGGGGCCCTCCTTCTGAAGCTTTCTTT.